These 21 T cell receptor beta chains share one sample of origin, sequenced in a study of blood T cell repertoires in COVID-19. Generated by immunoSEQ multiplex PCR, the TCRdb table keeps only in-frame clones and is missing some. The sample records about 78,000 clones, roughly 85% being singletons. The specimen was peripheral blood. The receptors derive from a woman older than 75 with active or convalescent COVID-19.

The rearrangement joins TRBV30 to TRBJ2-4; 9 bases fit TRBD2. Unmatched junction bases numbered 4, after V lost 2 bases and J lost 8 bases. The CDR3 contains 13 residues. Germline CDR1 and CDR2: GTSNPN and SVGIG (reference sequence). The CDR3 sequence: CAWSPAGGYIQYF. Written as DNA, the CDR3 is TGTGCCTGGAGTCCGGCGGGAGGGTACATTCAGTACTTC.

The chain uses TRBV7-9 and TRBJ2-2; 12 bases match TRBD2. V trimming: 5 bases; J trimming: 10 bases; junction bases outside the gene matches: 5. Germline lookup yields CDR1 SEHNR and CDR2 FQNEAQ (reference sequence). CDR3 size: 14 residues. CDR3 DNA sequence: TGTGCCAGCAGCAGACTAGCGGGAGATAAGGAGCTGTTTTTT. Translation: CASSRLAGDKELFF.

This chain links TRBV4-2 with TRBJ1-6, with D possibly being TRBD1 (6 bases). Germline CDR1 and CDR2: LGHNA and YNFKEQ. The CDR3 covers 14 residues. V was pared by 0 bases and J by 7 bases, with 7 bases between. The CDR3 bases are TGTGCCAGCAGCCAAGACAGGGGCAATTCACCCCTCCACTTT. Protein sequence: CASSQDRGNSPLHF.

This chain joins TRBV20-1 and TRBJ2-2; D uncertain. Trimming removed 3 bases at V and 4 bases at J, with 9 bases between. This CDR3 comprises 13 residues. Germline lookup yields CDR1 DFQATT and CDR2 SNEGSKA (reference sequence). The CDR3 spells CSASQRITGELFF. CDR3 nucleotide sequence: TGCAGTGCTAGTCAGAGGATCACCGGGGAGCTGTTTTTT.

This chain uses TRBV19 with TRBJ2-2; 12 bases fit TRBD1. Trimming removed 7 bases from V and 4 bases from J; junction bases left unmatched: 4. The germline V gene has CDR1 LNHDA and CDR2 SQIVND (reference sequence). The CDR3 is 15 residues long. Here the CDR3 reads CASKGDRGPTGELFF. CDR3 bases: TGTGCCAGTAAAGGGGACAGGGGGCCCACCGGGGAGCTGTTTTTT.

This clone appeared once. The chain couples TRBV18 to TRBJ1-1; D may be TRBD1 (6 bases). The ends were cut back, 3 bases at V and 8 bases at J, with 16 bases in the middle. The CDR3 spans 14 residues. The germline CDR1 and CDR2 sequences are KGHSH and LQKENI. CDR3 nucleotide sequence: TGTGCCAGCTCACCCCCGAGGGGGATCCGGGAAGCTTTCTTT. It encodes CASSPPRGIREAFF. Supplemented by reference TRBV18 and TRBJ1-1, the full variable domain reads NAGVMQNPRHLVRRRGQEARLRCSPMKGHSHVYWYRQLPEEGLKFMVYLQKENIIDESGMPKERFSAEFPKEGPSILRIQQVVRGDSAAYFCASSPPRGIREAFFGQGTRLTVV.

The V gene is TRBV24-1, the J gene TRBJ2-1, with 8 bases identical to TRBD1. Trimming cost V 3 bases and J 8 bases; bases outside gene matches: 14. Germline-derived CDR1 and CDR2 are KGHDR and SFDVKD. The CDR3 spans 17 residues. The CDR3 sequence: CATSDNGQGAMGDEQFF. CDR3 bases: TGTGCCACCAGTGATAACGGCCAGGGGGCGATGGGGGATGAGCAGTTCTTC.

The gene calls are TRBV6-6 and TRBJ1-1, with 9 bases that match TRBD1. Germline CDR1 is MNHNY and CDR2 is SVGAGI (reference sequence). V was clipped by 5 bases and J by 1 base; unmatched bases: 5. CDR3 length equals 15 residues. The CDR3 loop reads CASSTSDRGNTEAFF. The CDR3 region has the DNA TGTGCCAGCAGTACCTCGGACAGGGGGAACACTGAAGCTTTCTTT.

The chain joins TRBV9 to TRBJ1-5; D not certain. Germline V gene lookup returns CDR1 SGDLS and CDR2 YYNGEE. V lost 1 base and J lost 4, with 9 bases in between. CDR3 size: 14 residues. CDR3 protein: CASSVSPDNQPQHF. The CDR3 nucleotides read TGTGCCAGCAGCGTATCTCCAGATAATCAGCCCCAGCATTTT.

The CDR3 DNA sequence: TGTGCCAGCAGGGTACAGGGGGCGACCGGGGAGCTGTTTTTT. Amino acids: CASRVQGATGELFF. The chain joins TRBV6-5 to TRBJ2-2; 9 bases align to TRBD1. Germline V CDR1 and CDR2: MNHEY, SVGAGI. CDR3 length: 14 residues. The trim removed 6 bases at V and 5 bases at J, leaving 4 bases unmatched.

The chain combines TRBV6-2 or TRBV6-3 with TRBJ2-3, with 7 bases fitting TRBD1. CDR1 MNHEY and CDR2 SVGEGT come from the germline V gene. The CDR3 extends over 15 amino acids. V was pared by 6 bases and J by 0 bases, with 6 bases of the junction left unmatched. Written as DNA, the CDR3 is TGTGCCAGCAGCCCCGACAGGGTTAGCACAGATACGCAGTATTTT. It translates to CASSPDRVSTDTQYF.

The V call is TRBV5-4, the J call TRBJ1-4, with D possibly being TRBD1 (5 bases). V was trimmed by 2 bases and J by 5 bases, leaving 7 bases between them. Per germline, CDR1 SGHNT and CDR2 YYREEE (reference sequence). This CDR3 has 13 amino acids. In DNA form, the CDR3 reads TGTGCCAGCAGCTTATGGACAAATGAAAAACTGTTTTTT. Its translation: CASSLWTNEKLFF.

The chain recombines TRBV6-2 or TRBV6-3 with TRBJ2-5, with 8 bases that match TRBD2. The CDR3 runs to 17 residues. The germline gives CDR1 MNHEY, CDR2 SVGEGT. V dropped 0 bases and J dropped 2; count of bases not matched to a gene: 8. The CDR3 sequence: CASSYSISGGAQETQYF. CDR3 coding DNA: TGTGCCAGCAGTTACTCGATAAGCGGGGGAGCACAAGAGACCCAGTACTTC.

This chain joins TRBV11-2 and TRBJ2-5; D perhaps matches TRBD2 (6 bases). V lost 4 bases and J 5 bases, leaving 20 bases between the germline ends. The CDR3 totals 16 residues. In germline, CDR1 is SGHAT, CDR2 FQNNGV. The CDR3: CASSSRGLSEPETQYF. The CDR3 DNA reads TGTGCCAGCAGCTCAAGGGGACTCTCCGAACCGGAGACCCAGTACTTC.

The genes are TRBV9 and TRBJ1-2, with TRBD1 identical over 7 bases. Trimming at V came to 4 bases and at J to 2 bases, leaving 5 bases not matched to a gene. This CDR3 is 14 amino acids long. Germline CDR1 is SGDLS and CDR2 is YYNGEE. The CDR3 DNA follows: TGTGCCAGCAGCCCAGAACAGGGGAACTATGGCTACACCTTC. Its protein product is CASSPEQGNYGYTF.

This clone was detected once. J is TRBJ1-6 and V is TRBV28; possibly TRBD1 for D (5 bases). Germline CDR1 reads MDHEN; CDR2 reads SYDVKM. V lost 4 bases and J 0 bases, leaving 7 bases between the germline ends. The CDR3 has 15 amino acids. CDR3 amino acids: CASSWGGSYNSPLHF. In nucleotides, the CDR3 is TGTGCCAGCAGTTGGGGGGGCTCCTATAATTCACCCCTCCACTTT.

A single count supports this clone. The chain employs TRBV24-1 and TRBJ2-2; 9 bases are shared with TRBD1. Germline V gene lookup returns CDR1 KGHDR and CDR2 SFDVKD. With 10 bases clipped from V and 2 bases from J, the junction kept 4 bases outside the gene matches. There are 14 residues in the CDR3. This chain's CDR3 is CATAGQGNTGELFF. The DNA of the CDR3 is TGTGCCACGGCGGGACAGGGAAACACCGGGGAGCTGTTTTTT.

The chain has TRBV5-5 and TRBJ2-7; 9 positions agree with TRBD1. The trim removed 1 base at V and 7 bases at J, leaving 6 bases unmatched. The CDR3 is 14 residues long. Germline values: CDR1 SGHKS, CDR2 YYEKEE (reference sequence). The chain's CDR3 is CASSLRTTGGEQYF. DNA for the CDR3: TGTGCCAGCAGCTTGCGGACGACAGGGGGGGAGCAGTACTTC. Based on the CDR3 plus reference TRBV5-5 and TRBJ2-7, the full variable domain is DAGVTQSPTHLIKTRGQQVTLRCSPISGHKSVSWYQQVLGQGPQFIFQYYEKEERGRGNFPDRFSARQFPNYSSELNVNALLLGDSALYLCASSLRTTGGEQYFGPGTRLTVT.

The chain recombines TRBV6-5 with TRBJ1-2; 9 bases line up with TRBD1. V was clipped by 6 bases and J by 2 bases; unmatched bases: 7. CDR1 MNHEY and CDR2 SVGAGI come from the germline V gene. The CDR3 is 15 amino acids. CDR3 amino acids: CASSSGTGMNYGYTF. Here the CDR3 DNA reads TGTGCCAGCAGCTCCGGGACAGGGATGAACTATGGCTACACCTTC.

The DNA of the CDR3 is TGTGCCAGCAGCCAATCCGGGTCCTACGAGCAGTACTTC. It codes for CASSQSGSYEQYF. This chain uses TRBV3-1 (or the pseudogene TRBV3-2) with TRBJ2-7; D is undetermined. Trimming removed 2 bases from V and 1 base from J, with 6 bases in between. Germline V gene data show CDR1 as LGHDT and CDR2 as YNNKEL (reference sequence). The CDR3 extends over 13 amino acids.

The chain couples TRBV28 to TRBJ2-1; D gene unclear. The CDR3 spans 15 residues. CDR1 and CDR2 from the germline V gene are MDHEN and SYDVKM. V lost 10 bases, J lost 2 bases, and 18 bases lay in between. DNA for the CDR3: TGTGCCACCGCTCCGAGAAGAGGCCCCTACAATGAGCAGTTCTTC. This encodes CATAPRRGPYNEQFF.